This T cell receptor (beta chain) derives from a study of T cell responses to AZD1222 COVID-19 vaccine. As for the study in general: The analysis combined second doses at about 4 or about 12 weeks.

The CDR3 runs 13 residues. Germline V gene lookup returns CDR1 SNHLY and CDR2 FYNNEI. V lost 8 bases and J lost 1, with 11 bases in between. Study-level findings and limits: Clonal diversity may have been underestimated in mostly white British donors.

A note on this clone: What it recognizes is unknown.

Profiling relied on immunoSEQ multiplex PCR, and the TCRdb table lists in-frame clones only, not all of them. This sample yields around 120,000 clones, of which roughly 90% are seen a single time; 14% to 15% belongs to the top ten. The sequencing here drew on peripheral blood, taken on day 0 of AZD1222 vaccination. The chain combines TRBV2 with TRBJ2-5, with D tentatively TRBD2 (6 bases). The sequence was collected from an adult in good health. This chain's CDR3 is CASAGQLQETQYF. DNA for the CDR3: TGTGCCAGCGCGGGGCAGCTCCAAGAGACCCAGTACTTC.